This TCR beta chain was identified in a study of T cell responses to AZD1222 COVID-19 vaccine. Study-wide points: At 160-218 and 743-854, vaccine-associated CD4 TCRs were dominant, and they spanned spike. Only a handful of individuals given AZD1222 were seropositive at baseline. The donor cohort was predominantly white British with a female majority, and clonal diversity may have been underestimated. As reported, nearly half of all spike-specific TCRs target variant regions that are unmutated.

Sequencing used immunoSEQ multiplex PCR; TCRdb keeps in-frame clones, though not all of them. The repertoire consists of about 120,000 clones, with about 93% occurring once and the leading ten covering around 3.8%. This clone qualifies as medium-sized. What it binds is not known. This CDR3 is built from 12 residues. Trimming removed 0 bases from V and 8 bases from J, with 7 bases in between. Per germline, CDR1 SGDLS and CDR2 YYNGEE. This TCR came from an adult who received the MenACWY meningococcal vaccine as a control. This chain connects TRBV9 to TRBJ2-3, with D unclear. Material: peripheral blood, obtained 28 days after the second dose of the MenACWY control vaccine. This chain's CDR3 is CASSVVTGTQYF. In DNA form, the CDR3 reads TGTGCCAGCAGCGTAGTAACGGGTACGCAGTATTTT.